A single sample gave rise to the 18 T cell receptor beta chains below, sequenced in a study of blood T cell repertoires in COVID-19 (dated by TCRdb to about 2020). The library was made by the immunoSEQ multiplex PCR assay. This immuneACCESS table, as held by TCRdb, lists in-frame sequences with V and J called but not all clones. Of the missing ones, under half trace to an unresolved V gene in checked studies; the others have no known cause. The sample records about 310,000 clones, around 86% of which are singletons. The ten biggest clones cover roughly 1.3% of the sample. The source material was peripheral blood. The receptors stem from a man between 70 and 80 years old with acute or convalescent COVID-19.

The rearrangement joins TRBV7-2 to TRBJ1-2; D possibly corresponds to TRBD1 (6 bases). Trimming took off 10 bases at V and 6 bases at J, with 9 bases between the two ends. The length of the CDR3 is 10 residues. CDR1 is SGHTA, CDR2 FQGNSA, per germline. The CDR3 sequence: CAIRDNGYTF. In DNA form, the CDR3 reads TGTGCCATTAGGGACAATGGCTACACCTTC.

The chain is built from TRBV6-6 and TRBJ1-2; D perhaps matches TRBD1 (6 bases). Per germline, CDR1 MNHNY and CDR2 SVGAGI (reference sequence). The CDR3 totals 12 residues. Trimming shortened V by 5 bases and J by 7 bases, and 11 bases separated the two germline ends. Here the CDR3 DNA reads TGTGCCAGCAGTACAGGGTCGGCTGGCTACACCTTC. Its protein product is CASSTGSAGYTF.

The rearrangement uses TRBV5-1 and TRBJ2-1, with D tentatively TRBD2 (7 bases). The V gene's germline CDR1 is SGHRS and CDR2 YFSETQ. V was pared by 4 bases and J by 4 bases, with 18 bases between. This CDR3 contains 16 residues. In DNA form, the CDR3 reads TGCGCCAGCAGCCGACTAGCCAGGGGTGGGTACAATGAGCAGTTCTTC. Translation gives CASSRLARGGYNEQFF.

The rearrangement joins TRBV3-1 (or the pseudogene TRBV3-2) to TRBJ1-4; D remains ambiguous. The V gene's germline CDR1 is LGHDT and CDR2 YNNKEL (reference sequence). Between the trimmed V and J ends, which lost 1 base and 12 bases, there was a span of 15 bases. This CDR3 contains 14 residues. CDR3 in DNA: TGTGCCAGCAGCCAAGGACGGCATAATGAGGAACTGTTTTTT. Amino acids: CASSQGRHNEELFF.

The table lists this clone with a count of one. The V call is TRBV5-8, the J call TRBJ2-3; 11 bases align to TRBD2. This CDR3 is built from 15 residues. The germline CDR1 and CDR2 sequences are SGHTS and YDEGEE. Unmatched junction bases numbered 2, after V lost 1 base and J lost 4 bases. The CDR3: CASSLSLAGADTQYF. In DNA form, the CDR3 reads TGTGCCAGCAGCTTGTCACTAGCGGGGGCAGATACGCAGTATTTT. The full variable domain, in which reference TRBV5-8 and TRBJ2-3 provide the parts outside the CDR3, is EAGVTQSPTHLIKTRGQQATLRCSPISGHTSVYWYQQALGLGLQFLLWYDEGEERNRGNFPPRFSGRQFPNYSSELNVNALELEDSALYLCASSLSLAGADTQYFGPGTRLTVL.

The rearrangement joins TRBV25-1 to TRBJ1-2, with a possible D match to TRBD1 (5 bases). Trimming pared 2 bases from V and 2 bases from J, leaving 15 bases between. Per germline, CDR1 MGHDK and CDR2 SYGVNS. This CDR3 spans 16 amino acids. The CDR3 DNA reads as TGTGCCAGCAGTGAACTATCCGGCAGGGTAAACTATGGCTACACCTTC. This gives the protein CASSELSGRVNYGYTF.

The V and J genes are TRBV6-1 and TRBJ2-1; no clear D. The CDR3 sequence is 14 residues long. Trimming left V 1 base short and J 7 bases short, with 11 bases between. The V gene's germline CDR1 is MNHNS and CDR2 SASEGT. CDR3 sequence reads: CASSEGGIRNEQFF. CDR3 nucleotide sequence: TGTGCCAGCAGTGAAGGCGGTATAAGGAATGAGCAGTTCTTC.

This chain joins TRBV5-6 and TRBJ2-7, with a possible D match to TRBD2 (5 bases). Per germline, CDR1 SGHDT and CDR2 YYEEEE. CDR3 size: 13 residues. V was trimmed by 4 bases and J by 7 bases, leaving 15 bases between them. The CDR3 DNA reads TGTGCCAGCAGCCGGCCGGGGTTCGAGGAGCAGTACTTC. Its translation: CASSRPGFEEQYF.

The chain uses TRBV4-2 and TRBJ2-5; 14 bases map to TRBD2. V gave up 4 bases and J gave up 4 bases; unmatched junction bases: 5. The germline gives CDR1 LGHNA, CDR2 YNFKEQ. The CDR3 runs 16 residues. The CDR3 bases are TGTGCCAGCAGCCCCGGGACTAGCGGGAGCTTAGAGACCCAGTACTTC. It encodes CASSPGTSGSLETQYF.

The CDR3 spells CASSQAGQKAFF. In DNA form, the CDR3 reads TGTGCCAGCAGCCAAGCGGGACAGAAAGCTTTCTTT. The chain couples TRBV3-1 (or the pseudogene TRBV3-2) to TRBJ1-1; TRBD1 matches 7 bases. V was clipped by 1 base and J by 9 bases; unmatched bases: 2. CDR1 and CDR2 (germline): LGHDT, YNNKEL (reference sequence). The CDR3 is made up of 12 amino acids.

The V call is TRBV10-2, the J call TRBJ1-2, with 7 bases matching TRBD1. J was trimmed by 7 bases and V by 6 bases; bases with no gene match: 5. The germline V gene encodes CDR1 WSHSY and CDR2 SAAADI. The CDR3 length is 12 residues. The CDR3 region is CASRATGFGYTF. CDR3 coding DNA: TGCGCCAGCAGGGCGACAGGGTTTGGCTACACCTTC.

Concerning this clone: The sample carries other DNA sequences with the same CDR3. The chain carries TRBV6-6 and TRBJ2-1; no firm D call. CDR1 and CDR2 from the germline V gene are MNHNY and SVGAGI (reference sequence). The V and J ends lost 2 bases and 4 bases respectively, with 9 bases between them. The CDR3 has 14 amino acids. This CDR3 reads CASSYSRVYNEQFF. The CDR3 bases are TGTGCCAGCAGTTACAGTCGGGTATACAATGAGCAGTTCTTC.

V gene TRBV6-1 combines with J gene TRBJ2-1, with 10 bases fitting TRBD1. The V segment lost 4 bases and the J segment 7 bases; nucleotides outside the gene matches: 13. The germline V gene has CDR1 MNHNS and CDR2 SASEGT. This CDR3 is built from 17 residues. The CDR3: CASSGRPPGQGLNEQFF. The DNA for the CDR3 is TGTGCCAGCAGTGGCCGACCCCCGGGACAGGGGCTGAATGAGCAGTTCTTC.

The chain combines TRBV7-2 with TRBJ2-1; 10 bases are shared with TRBD2. With 3 bases clipped from V and 5 bases from J, the junction kept 4 bases outside the gene matches. Germline V gene lookup returns CDR1 SGHTA and CDR2 FQGNSA. The CDR3 covers 15 residues. The CDR3 DNA follows: TGTGCCAGCAGCTTTCGGCTAGCGGGAGACAATGAGCAGTTCTTC. This translates into CASSFRLAGDNEQFF. Based on the CDR3 plus reference TRBV7-2 and TRBJ2-1, the full variable domain is GAGVSQSPSNKVTEKGKDVELRCDPISGHTALYWYRQSLGQGLEFLIYFQGNSAPDKSGLPSDRFSAERTGGSVSTLTIQRTQQEDSAVYLCASSFRLAGDNEQFFGPGTRLTVL.

This chain uses TRBV7-9 with TRBJ2-7, with a tentative D call TRBD2 (6 bases). CDR1 and CDR2 from the germline V gene are SEHNR and FQNEAQ (reference sequence). Between the trimmed V and J ends, which lost 3 bases and 0 bases, there was a span of 9 bases. This CDR3 is 14 amino acids long. The CDR3 bases are TGTGCCAGCAGCTTTGACGGGAGCTCCTACGAGCAGTACTTC. It translates to CASSFDGSSYEQYF.

This rearrangement joins TRBV5-1 to TRBJ1-3; possible D gene TRBD1, 6 bases. Per germline, CDR1 SGHRS and CDR2 YFSETQ. This CDR3 has 17 amino acids. Trimming removed 1 base from V and 1 base from J, with 15 bases in between. CDR3 loop: CASSLNSNTGSGNTIYF. The DNA for the CDR3 is TGCGCCAGCAGCTTGAACTCTAATACAGGGTCTGGAAACACCATATATTTT.

V and J are TRBV18 and TRBJ2-7; the match to TRBD1 covers 7 bases. This CDR3 contains 14 residues. Germline trimming cut 5 bases from V and 2 bases from J; bases unmatched to any gene: 6. CDR1 is KGHSH and CDR2 is LQKENI in the germline V gene. The CDR3 region has the DNA TGTGCCAGCTCAGGCCGACAGGGAGCCTACGAGCAGTACTTC. This gives the protein CASSGRQGAYEQYF. Drawing the rest from reference TRBV18 and TRBJ2-7, the complete variable domain is NAGVMQNPRHLVRRRGQEARLRCSPMKGHSHVYWYRQLPEEGLKFMVYLQKENIIDESGMPKERFSAEFPKEGPSILRIQQVVRGDSAAYFCASSGRQGAYEQYFGPGTRLTVT.

The genes are TRBV7-2 and TRBJ2-3, with 12 bases aligning to TRBD2. The CDR3 runs to 15 residues. V shed 4 bases and J 4 bases; nucleotides not matched to a gene: 3. In germline, CDR1 is SGHTA, CDR2 FQGNSA. CDR3 nucleotide sequence: TGTGCCAGCAGCTCGCTAGCGGGGGGGCCAGATACGCAGTATTTT. It specifies CASSSLAGGPDTQYF.